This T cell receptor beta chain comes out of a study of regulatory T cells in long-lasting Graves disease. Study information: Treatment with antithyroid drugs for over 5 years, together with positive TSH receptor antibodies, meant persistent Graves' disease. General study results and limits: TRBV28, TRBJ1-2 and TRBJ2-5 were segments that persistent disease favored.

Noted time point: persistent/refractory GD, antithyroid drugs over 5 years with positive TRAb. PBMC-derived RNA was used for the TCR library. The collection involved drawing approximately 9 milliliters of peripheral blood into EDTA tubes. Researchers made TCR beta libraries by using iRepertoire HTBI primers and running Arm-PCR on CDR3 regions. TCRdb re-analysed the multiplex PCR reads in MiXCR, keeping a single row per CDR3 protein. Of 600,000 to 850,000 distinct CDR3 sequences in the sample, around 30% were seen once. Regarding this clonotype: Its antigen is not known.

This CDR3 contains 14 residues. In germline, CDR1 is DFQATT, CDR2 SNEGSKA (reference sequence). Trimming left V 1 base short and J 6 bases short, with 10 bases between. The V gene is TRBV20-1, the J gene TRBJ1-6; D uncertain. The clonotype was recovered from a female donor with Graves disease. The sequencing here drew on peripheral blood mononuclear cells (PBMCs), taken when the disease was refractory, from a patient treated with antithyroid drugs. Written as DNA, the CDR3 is TGCAGTGCTAGAGTCGGCCAGTTTAATTCACCCCTCCACTTT. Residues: CSARVGQFNSPLHF.